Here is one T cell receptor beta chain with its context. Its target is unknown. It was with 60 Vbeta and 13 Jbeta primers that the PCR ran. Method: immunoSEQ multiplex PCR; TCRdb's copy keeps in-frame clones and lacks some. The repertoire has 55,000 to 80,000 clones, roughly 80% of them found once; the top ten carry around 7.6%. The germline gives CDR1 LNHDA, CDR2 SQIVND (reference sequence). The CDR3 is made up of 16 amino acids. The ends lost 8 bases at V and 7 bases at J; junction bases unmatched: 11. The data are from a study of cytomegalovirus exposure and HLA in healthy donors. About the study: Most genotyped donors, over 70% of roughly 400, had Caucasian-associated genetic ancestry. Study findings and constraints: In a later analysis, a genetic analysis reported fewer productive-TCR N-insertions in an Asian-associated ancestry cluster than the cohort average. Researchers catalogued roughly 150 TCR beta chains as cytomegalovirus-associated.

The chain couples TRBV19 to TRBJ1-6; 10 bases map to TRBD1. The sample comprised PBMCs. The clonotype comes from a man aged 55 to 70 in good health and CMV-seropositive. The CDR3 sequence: CASPSKGTGENSPLHF. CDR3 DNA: TGTGCCAGTCCTTCGAAAGGGACAGGGGAAAATTCACCCCTCCACTTT. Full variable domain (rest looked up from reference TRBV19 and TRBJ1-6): DGGITQSPKYLFRKEGQNVTLSCEQNLNHDAMYWYRQDPGQGLRLIYYSQIVNDFQKGDIAEGYSVSREKKESFPLTVTSAQKNPTAFYLCASPSKGTGENSPLHFGNGTRLTVT.